Each of the 11 T cell receptor beta chains below was sequenced from the same sample in a study of T cells after yellow fever vaccination (dated by TCRdb to about 2019). The treatment or condition label here, explained by the study, means: live attenuated yellow fever vaccine strain. The library was prepared using 5' RACE. Sequencing relied on an Illumina HiSeq 2500. The raw public reads went through TCRdb reprocessing: fastp at Q25, MiXCR clone calling, in-frame beta chains kept. Every entry covers one CDR3 protein and lists the most common genes and DNA from its rows. In this sample the table shows about 85,000 distinct CDR3 sequences, roughly 13% of which occur a single time. The biggest ten clones account for about 22% of the sample. Here the sequenced sample was CD8+ T cells not binding an NS4B(214-222) dextramer, sorted from PBMCs, taken more than 20 days after the first yellow fever vaccination. Reading the label with the study, this specimen's cell subset or site is: NS4B epitope dextramer-negative CD8 T cells. The receptors were sampled from a man aged 18 to 30 who received the YFV17D yellow fever vaccine.

The chain joins TRBV12-3 or TRBV12-4 to TRBJ2-5; 8 bases align to TRBD1. The length of the CDR3 is 15 residues. The J segment lost 1 base and the V segment lost 7 bases, leaving 8 bases of the junction unmatched. CDR3 sequence: CASTKTGEVQETQYF. CDR3 DNA: TGTGCCAGCACCAAGACAGGGGAGGTCCAAGAGACCCAGTACTTC.

There are a few counts of this clonotype. The chain is built from TRBV6-2 or TRBV6-3 and TRBJ1-1; 8 nucleotides line up with TRBD1. Germline V gene sequence: CDR1 MNHEY, CDR2 SVGEGT. J was trimmed by 7 bases and V by 5 bases; bases with no gene match: 6. The CDR3 runs 13 residues. The CDR3 reads CASSIADRGEAFF. CDR3 bases: TGTGCCAGCAGTATTGCAGACAGGGGTGAAGCTTTCTTT.

The V call is TRBV7-9, the J call TRBJ2-7; D perhaps matches TRBD1 (6 bases). V was shortened by 1 base and J by 6 bases, with 7 bases between the two germline ends. This CDR3 is built from 12 residues. Germline CDR1 and CDR2: SEHNR and FQNEAQ (reference sequence). The CDR3 nucleotides read TGTGCCAGCAGCTTAGGAGGGGGCGAGCAGTACGTC. Translation: CASSLGGGEQYV.

This sequence joins TRBV5-1 and TRBJ1-2; no definite D call. Per germline, CDR1 SGHRS and CDR2 YFSETQ. This CDR3 comprises 15 residues. V was trimmed by 1 base and J by 6 bases, leaving 16 bases between them. CDR3 loop: CASSLLGDITHGYTF. Written as DNA, the CDR3 is TGCGCCAGCAGCTTGCTCGGAGACATTACGCATGGCTACACCTTC.

This clonotype was observed at least ten times. This rearrangement joins TRBV5-1 to TRBJ2-1; 11 nucleotides agree with TRBD2. Germline CDR1 SGHRS, CDR2 YFSETQ. The junction had 4 bases not matched to a gene; V was cut back by 4 bases and J by 4 bases. The CDR3 is made up of 15 amino acids. This CDR3 is CASSLTSGGYNEQFF. CDR3 sequence (DNA): TGCGCCAGCAGCCTTACTAGCGGGGGTTACAATGAGCAGTTCTTC.

This clonotype was detected only a few times. The CDR3 protein is CSVLQLQETQYF. DNA of the CDR3: TGCAGCGTTCTACAGCTCCAAGAGACCCAGTACTTC. The gene calls are TRBV29-1 and TRBJ2-5; no firm D call. Germline CDR1 is SQVTM and CDR2 is ANQGSEA. The CDR3 has 12 amino acids. The V end was cut by 5 bases, the J end by 1 base, with 8 bases between.

The V and J genes are TRBV7-8 and TRBJ2-1, with D possibly TRBD2 on 5 matching bases. Deletions cut 1 base from V and 8 bases from J, with 21 bases between. Germline V CDR1 and CDR2: SGHVS, FQNEAQ. CDR3 length: 17 amino acids. The CDR3 DNA sequence: TGTGCCAGCAGCTTAGTTTTGATTAGCGCCCCTTACGATGAGCAGTTCTTC. This codes for CASSLVLISAPYDEQFF.

The V call is TRBV4-2, the J call TRBJ1-1; D gene ambiguous. There are 14 residues in the CDR3. V shed 1 base and J shed 0 bases, with 6 bases lying between them. Looked up from germline, CDR1 is LGHNA and CDR2 is YNFKEQ. The CDR3 loop reads CASSQVGMNTEAFF. CDR3 coding DNA: TGTGCCAGCAGCCAAGTGGGGATGAACACTGAAGCTTTCTTT.

This rearrangement joins TRBV6-5 to TRBJ2-2; 9 bases match TRBD1. This CDR3 has 15 residues. Trimming at V came to 4 bases and at J to 5 bases, leaving 5 bases not matched to a gene. Germline V gives CDR1 MNHEY, CDR2 SVGAGI. The CDR3 region has the DNA TGTGCCAGCAGTTCCGGGACAGGGAGAACCGGGGAGCTGTTTTTT. It yields the protein CASSSGTGRTGELFF.

V is TRBV9 and J is TRBJ2-7; no reliable D call. The CDR3 is made up of 14 amino acids. Between the trimmed V and J ends, which lost 0 bases and 0 bases, there was a span of 7 bases. Germline lookup yields CDR1 SGDLS and CDR2 YYNGEE. The CDR3 nucleotides are TGTGCCAGCAGCGTAGACCCTGGCTCCTACGAGCAGTACTTC. Translation gives CASSVDPGSYEQYF.

This clonotype came up a few times. The rearrangement uses TRBV12-3 or TRBV12-4 and TRBJ2-7; possibly TRBD1 for D (5 bases). The CDR3 consists of 16 residues. With 5 bases removed from V and 0 bases from J, the gap between germline ends came to 17 bases. CDR3 protein: CASSPDGALGSYEQYF. DNA for the CDR3: TGTGCCAGCAGTCCCGATGGGGCACTGGGCTCCTACGAGCAGTACTTC.